Listed here is a single T cell receptor beta chain. It has no known antigen specificity. Per-nucleotide qualities are absent, and no much larger clonotype sits a single base away. The CDR3 covers 15 residues, taking in both the cysteine and the phenylalanine. Here the CDR3 DNA is all that survives: 45 bases in frame from base 1. Via the germline V gene, CDR1 is MDHEN and CDR2 SYDVKM. After removal of 7 bases from V and 1 base from J, the junction retains 6 bases not matched to a gene. These data originate in a study of T cell responses to AZD1222 COVID-19 vaccine (dated by TCRdb to about 2021). About the full investigation: Because spike-specific TCR depth and breadth did not differ between the two schedules, AZD1222 recipients who got a second dose at roughly 4 weeks were pooled with those who got a second dose at roughly 12 weeks. A total of over 230 trial participants underwent TCR sequencing, of whom nearly 210 received two doses of AZD1222 and some 25 received two doses of the MenACWY control vaccine. Trial participants were enrolled into age subgroups of 18-55, 56-69 and 70-plus years, which contained about 160, 30 and 59 TCR-sequenced participants, respectively.

Taken with the paper, the label for time point translates to: baseline before first vaccination. Vaccinee samples were obtained from the UK trials COV001 and COV002, which included a single-blind randomized controlled phase 2/3 trial of AZD1222 (ChAdOx1 nCoV-19) in healthy adults. For TCRbeta chain sequencing, PBMC samples were collected from trial participants at day 0 and at day 28 after the second dose. Results and caveats for the whole study, not just this receptor: Reportedly, almost half of the unique spike-specific TCRs recognized epitopes lying outside the regions that are mutated in the B.1.351 and B.1.1.7 variants. Conclusions about previously exposed vaccinees are limited because only a handful of AZD1222 recipients were SARS-CoV-2 seropositive at baseline. Spike-specific TCR breadth and depth rose significantly after two AZD1222 doses compared with day 0 and with MenACWY recipients. The whole spike protein was spanned by vaccine-associated CD4 TCRs, and dominant responses were seen in regions 160-218 and 743-854. No day 14 peak-response samples were available, so repertoires were characterized only after the peak T cell response. Most participants were white British and females outnumbered males, and the authors suggested that clonal diversity may have been underestimated. The 56-69-year group was small, and its depth increase did not reach significance, likely because of low power.

The CDR3 regions of human TCRbeta chains were analyzed by immunosequencing. On the authors' methods: TCRs in the repertoires were compared against a reference library of SARS-CoV-2-specific TCRs that had been generated with the MIRA antigen-specificity platform. Breadth meant the fraction of unique TCRs that were SARS-CoV-2-associated, whereas depth meant the fraction of total T cells that were SARS-CoV-2-associated. Each spike-specific TCR was assigned to its reactive spike region and to a CD4 or CD8 class using the MIRA data. Log10-transformed breadth and depth values were compared by one-way ANOVA with Sidak's multiple comparisons tests. TCRdb's version of the immuneACCESS table is confined to in-frame rearrangements and falls short of the full clone set. An unresolved V gene accounts for under half of the shortfall where checked; the remainder is of unknown origin. The DNA gave D and trimming, while V, J and clone size come from that table. For this sample there are approximately 110,000 clones; under 85% appear just once. The biggest ten clones account for 5% to 7% of the sample.

This receptor was obtained from an adult in good health. The sequence links TRBV28 to TRBJ2-2, with TRBD1 identical over 7 junction bases. Sequenced material: peripheral blood, taken on day 0 of AZD1222 vaccination. The CDR3 region: CASKRTGLNTGELFF. The DNA sequence is TGTGCCAGCAAGAGGACAGGATTGAACACCGGGGAGCTGTTTTTT.